This is a list of T cell receptor beta chains from one sample in a study of shared clonotypes between healthy human individuals. Only in-frame clones appear in the TCRdb table, and some are missing; sequencing was by immunoSEQ multiplex PCR. The repertoire consists of about 770,000 clones, with approximately 72% occurring once and the leading ten covering approximately 1.7%. The specimen sequenced was memory CD4+ T cells sorted from blood. Receptor source: a woman under 40 in good health. CDR3s include the opening cysteine and the closing phenylalanine or tryptophan. A D gene is named only where the DNA matches it firmly. Size is omitted from some rows. Given values are once, few, many or a class for expanded clones.

j_call	d_call	clone_size	cdr3_length	v_call	cdr3_nt	cdr3_aa
TRBJ2-3	NA	few	13	TRBV2	TGTGCCAGCAGGCGACTTACCACAGATACGCAGTATTTT	CASRRLTTDTQYF
TRBJ2-3	TRBD2	NA	14	TRBV9	TGTGCCAGCAGCGCTAGCGGGAAATTAGATACGCAGTATTTT	CASSASGKLDTQYF
TRBJ1-5	NA	NA	15	TRBV10-3	TGTGCCATCAGTGTAAGGGTGATGAGCAATCAGCCCCAGCATTTT	CAISVRVMSNQPQHF
TRBJ2-7	TRBD2	NA	15	TRBV5-6	TGTGCCAGCAGCTGGGGACTAGCGGGAGTCTCCGAGCAGTACTTC	CASSWGLAGVSEQYF
TRBJ2-7	NA	once	14	TRBV2	TGTGCCAGCAGAACCGGGACAACTTCCTACGAGCAGTACTTC	CASRTGTTSYEQYF
TRBJ2-3	NA	NA	13	TRBV7-9	TGTGCCAGCAGCCGCGGGAGCACAGATACGCAGTATTTT	CASSRGSTDTQYF
TRBJ2-7	NA	NA	13	TRBV5-1	TGCGCCAGCAGCTCGGCCCTAGGGTACGAGCAGTACTTC	CASSSALGYEQYF
TRBJ2-7	TRBD2	NA	17	TRBV18	TGTGCCAGCTCACCACCGACTAGCGGGAGATCCCTCTACGAGCAGTACTTC	CASSPPTSGRSLYEQYF
TRBJ2-7	NA	NA	15	TRBV7-2	TGTGCCAGCAGCTTTTTACTGGACAAAGCCTACGAGCAGTACTTC	CASSFLLDKAYEQYF
TRBJ2-6	TRBD1	many	17	TRBV19	TGTGCCAGTAGTATAGATCTAGGACAGGCTGGGGCCAACGTCCTGACTTTC	CASSIDLGQAGANVLTF
TRBJ2-3	NA	NA	14	TRBV9	TGTGCCAGCAGCCAGGGACCTGGCACAGATACGCAGTATTTT	CASSQGPGTDTQYF
TRBJ1-2	TRBD1	few	15	TRBV18	TGTGCCAGCTCACGAAGACAGGGGGCGGACTATGGCTACACCTTC	CASSRRQGADYGYTF
TRBJ2-1	TRBD2	few	15	TRBV2	TGTGCCAGTCAAAAGACTAGCGGGATTAGCGATGAGCAGTTCTTC	CASQKTSGISDEQFF
TRBJ2-1	TRBD1	NA	14	TRBV5-1	TGCGCCAGCAGCTGGGACAGCTCCTACAATGAGCAGTTCTTC	CASSWDSSYNEQFF
TRBJ1-5	NA	NA	15	TRBV2	TGTGCCAGCAGTGAAGATGGACAGCATTATCAGCCCCAGCATTTT	CASSEDGQHYQPQHF
TRBJ1-4	TRBD1	NA	15	TRBV5-1	TGCGCCAGCAGCGTGAGACAGGGGGTTGGAGAAAAACTGTTTTTT	CASSVRQGVGEKLFF
TRBJ1-6	NA	NA	16	TRBV16	TGTGCCAGCAGCCAATCGATTTCGGGGCGAGGTTCACCCCTCCACTTT	CASSQSISGRGSPLHF
TRBJ2-7	TRBD2	NA	15	TRBV18	TGTGCCAGCTCAGAAGGGGAGGGACTTACCTACGAGCAGTACTTC	CASSEGEGLTYEQYF
TRBJ1-4	NA	NA	15	TRBV6-5	TGTGCCAGCAGTGCCGGAGAGCCAACTAATGAAAAACTGTTTTTT	CASSAGEPTNEKLFF
TRBJ1-5	NA	NA	12	TRBV2	TGTGCCAGCAATGGTGACAATCAGCCCCAGCATTTT	CASNGDNQPQHF
TRBJ2-7	TRBD2	once	15	TRBV2	TGTGCCAGCAGTGGGACTAGCGGGAGTAGAAACGAGCAGTACTTC	CASSGTSGSRNEQYF
TRBJ1-4	TRBD1	NA	17	TRBV4-2	TGTGCCAGCAGCCAACCCAGGACAGGGGGCAGTAATGAAAAACTGTTTTTT	CASSQPRTGGSNEKLFF
TRBJ1-5	TRBD1	NA	17	TRBV7-9	TGTGCCAGCAGCTCCTATGTCCCGGGACAGGGTCGTCAGCCCCAGCATTTT	CASSSYVPGQGRQPQHF
TRBJ1-1	NA	NA	14	TRBV6-5	TGTGCCAGCAGTTACCAGGGTACGAACACTGAAGCTTTCTTT	CASSYQGTNTEAFF
TRBJ2-2	TRBD2	NA	15	TRBV6-5	TGTGCCAGCAGTACAGCGGGAGCCAACACCGGGGAGCTGTTTTTT	CASSTAGANTGELFF
TRBJ2-3	TRBD2	NA	16	TRBV5-1	TGCGCCAGCAGCACTGGACTAGCGGGGAACACAGATACGCAGTATTTT	CASSTGLAGNTDTQYF
TRBJ2-7	NA	many	15	TRBV28	TGTGCCAGCAGTTTACATGCAGGGGTCCCCTACGAGCAGTACTTC	CASSLHAGVPYEQYF
TRBJ1-4	TRBD1	NA	15	TRBV7-9	TGTGCCAGCAGCGCCATATCAGGGGGTTTGAGCAAACTGTTTTTT	CASSAISGGLSKLFF
TRBJ2-5	NA	NA	13	TRBV5-1	TGCGCCAGCAGCCTATGGACGGGAGAGACCCAGTACTTC	CASSLWTGETQYF
TRBJ1-1	NA	once	14	TRBV5-1	TGCGCCAGCAGCTTGGCTCCAGGGGACACTGAAGCTTTCTTT	CASSLAPGDTEAFF
TRBJ1-5	NA	once	15	TRBV6-1	TGTGCCAGCAGTGAGCAGGTCCTTTCCCTCCAGCCCCAGCATTTT	CASSEQVLSLQPQHF
TRBJ2-6	NA	NA	15	TRBV2	TGTGCCAGCAGTGATGAGGGGACTGGGGCCAACGTCCTGACTTTC	CASSDEGTGANVLTF
TRBJ1-2	NA	NA	15	TRBV28	TGTGCCAGCAGTATCCGCACAGGGATTGGCTATGGCTACACCTTC	CASSIRTGIGYGYTF
TRBJ1-5	NA	few	15	TRBV7-8	TGTGCCAGCAGCTTAGGAAGGGGGTTGGGACAGCCCCAGCATTTT	CASSLGRGLGQPQHF
TRBJ2-3	NA	NA	16	TRBV5-1	TGCGCCAGCAGCTTGATCCAGGGGCCTAGCACAGATACGCAGTATTTT	CASSLIQGPSTDTQYF
TRBJ1-1	NA	NA	13	TRBV5-6	TGTGCCAGCAGCCGGATGGGCGGGGATGAAGCTTTCTTT	CASSRMGGDEAFF
TRBJ2-1	NA	few	14	TRBV5-5	TGTGCCAGCAGCTGGCAGGCTAGCGTCGATGAGCAGTTCTTC	CASSWQASVDEQFF
TRBJ2-1	TRBD2	NA	15	TRBV30	TGTGCCTGGACTAGCGGGGGTAGCTCCTACAATGAGCAGTTCTTC	CAWTSGGSSYNEQFF
TRBJ1-2	NA	few	12	TRBV6-5	TGTGCCAGCCACACTAACAGAGATGGCTACACCTTC	CASHTNRDGYTF
TRBJ2-1	TRBD2	NA	15	TRBV5-1	TGCGCCAGCAGCTCGGGCGGACTAGATTTCAATGAGCAGTTCTTC	CASSSGGLDFNEQFF
TRBJ2-7	NA	few	21	TRBV23-1	TGCGCCAGCAGTCAAAGCGGTAACTGCAGGACCACTCGGGCGAAATCCTACGAGCAGTACTTC	CASSQSGNCRTTRAKSYEQYF
TRBJ1-4	NA	NA	15	TRBV15	TGTGCCACCACCTCGAAGCGCGGTGTTGGAGAAAAACTGTTTTTT	CATTSKRGVGEKLFF
TRBJ1-6	NA	NA	13	TRBV11-2	TGTGCCAGCAGCTCCCAGCCGGCCTTGCCCCTCCACTTT	CASSSQPALPLHF
TRBJ1-1	NA	NA	13	TRBV27	TGTGCCAGCAGTCCGTCCAACGACCCTGAAGCTTTCTTT	CASSPSNDPEAFF